A single sample is the source of the 28 T cell receptor beta chains below, sequenced in a study of naive and memory T cell subsets. Amplification of ligated cDNA took four PCR rounds with SP2 and nested alpha and beta constant primers. TCRdb called the UMI-ligation and nested PCR reads again in MiXCR, with one record for every CDR3 protein. The data show 35,000 to 40,000 distinct CDR3 sequences, roughly 9.6% seen once. Documented treatment: skin biopsy from PPD injection site in Mantoux-positive individual. An oligonucleotide containing a UMI was ligated to the 3' end of TCR cDNA. Material: skin, obtained from a tuberculin skin test site. These receptors were taken from an adult in good health.

The sample holds a few counts of this clonotype. The chain carries TRBV12-3 or TRBV12-4 and TRBJ2-7; D is perhaps TRBD2 (5 bases). The CDR3 runs 14 residues. V was shortened by 6 bases and J by 1 base, with 13 bases between the two germline ends. The CDR3 reads CASRSTRMSYEQYF. The DNA of the CDR3 is TGTGCCAGCAGGTCTACTAGGATGTCCTACGAGCAGTACTTC.

Many counts were recorded for this clonotype. CDR3 loop: CASSPTAKNIQYF. For the CDR3, the DNA is TGTGCCAGCAGCCCCACGGCCAAAAACATTCAGTACTTC. This rearrangement joins TRBV7-2 to TRBJ2-4; D not certain. Germline V gives CDR1 SGHTA, CDR2 FQGNSA. Trimming pared 5 bases from V and 1 base from J, leaving 6 bases between. The CDR3 loop spans 13 amino acids.

This clonotype was picked up many times. J is TRBJ1-6 and V is TRBV20-1; D call uncertain. V was pared by 0 bases and J by 3 bases, with 15 bases between. Germline-derived CDR1 and CDR2 are DFQATT and SNEGSKA (reference sequence). This CDR3 region has 17 residues. CDR3 sequence reads: CSARDQAQAFYNSPLHF. The CDR3, as DNA: TGCAGTGCTAGAGATCAGGCGCAGGCTTTCTATAATTCACCCCTCCACTTT.

This rearrangement joins TRBV20-1 to TRBJ1-1, with a tentative D call TRBD1 (5 bases). V was trimmed by 6 bases and J by 5 bases, leaving 19 bases between them. CDR1 is DFQATT and CDR2 is SNEGSKA in the germline V gene (reference sequence). The CDR3 is 14 amino acids. The CDR3 loop is CSAFSGRGKTEAFF. As DNA, the CDR3 is TGCAGTGCCTTCTCAGGGCGAGGAAAAACTGAAGCTTTCTTT.

This clonotype has a count of ten or more. V and J are TRBV5-1 and TRBJ2-7; D assignment may be TRBD1 or TRBD2 (6 bases each). The CDR3 has 13 residues. V was trimmed by 0 bases and J by 6 bases, leaving 10 bases between them. Germline CDR1 SGHRS, CDR2 YFSETQ. The CDR3 here is CASSLDGGAEQYF. The CDR3 nucleotides are TGCGCCAGCAGCTTGGACGGGGGCGCCGAGCAGTACTTC.

This clonotype came up many times. This chain joins TRBV5-4 and TRBJ2-6; 7 positions agree with TRBD1. Germline assignment: CDR1 SGHNT and CDR2 YYREEE (reference sequence). Trimming took 0 bases from V and 4 from J; bases not matched to a gene: 13. The CDR3 totals 19 residues. The CDR3, as DNA: TGTGCCAGCAGCTTGGAACAGGGGCCCATTATGTCGGGGGCCAACGTCCTGACTTTC. This translates into CASSLEQGPIMSGANVLTF.

Judged by abundance, this clonotype is medium-sized (0.01 to 0.1%). This chain links TRBV12-3 or TRBV12-4 with TRBJ1-2; possible D gene TRBD1, 5 bases. V lost 5 bases and J 8 bases, leaving 15 bases between the germline ends. The CDR3 spans 13 residues. In DNA form, the CDR3 reads TGTGCCAGCAGTCCCCATTCAGGGAAAGGCTACACCTTC. As protein: CASSPHSGKGYTF.

This clonotype has more than one count but fewer than ten. CDR3 nucleotide sequence: TGCAGTGCAACAGGGCTCGGGTACACCTTC. Translation: CSATGLGYTF. V usage is TRBV20-1 and J usage is TRBJ1-2; possibly TRBD1 for D (6 bases). Germline lookup yields CDR1 DFQATT and CDR2 SNEGSKA (reference sequence). The V gene lost 6 bases and the J gene lost 11 bases, with 13 bases spanning the gap. The CDR3 spans 10 residues.

The J gene is TRBJ1-1, the V gene TRBV20-1, with D unresolved. Germline V gene sequence: CDR1 DFQATT, CDR2 SNEGSKA (reference sequence). The ends were cut back, 2 bases at V and 5 bases at J, with 9 bases in the middle. The CDR3 loop spans 12 amino acids. The DNA of the CDR3 is TGCAGTGCTAGAACCGGTGAGACTGAAGCTTTCTTT. It encodes CSARTGETEAFF.

In its sample, this clonotype was seen a few times. The J gene is TRBJ2-5, the V gene TRBV18, with TRBD2 matching 7 bases. CDR1 is KGHSH, CDR2 LQKENI, per germline. The CDR3 runs 15 residues. The trim removed 0 bases at V and 6 bases at J, leaving 7 bases unmatched. The CDR3 DNA reads TGTGCCAGCTCACCACCGGCGGGAGAGTCACAGACCCAGTACTTC. This translates into CASSPPAGESQTQYF.

Only a few counts were recorded for this clonotype. The chain has TRBV7-9 and TRBJ1-5; D remains ambiguous. V was shortened by 1 base and J by 5 bases, with 3 bases between the two germline ends. The CDR3 is 12 amino acids. CDR1 is SEHNR, CDR2 FQNEAQ, per germline (reference sequence). CDR3 residues: CASSLVDQPQHF. CDR3 DNA sequence: TGTGCCAGCAGCTTAGTGGATCAGCCCCAGCATTTT.

This clonotype was seen many times. This chain connects TRBV30 to TRBJ1-5; TRBD1 is a possible D gene (5 bases). The length of the CDR3 is 13 residues. Germline CDR1 and CDR2: GTSNPN and SVGIG (reference sequence). Trimming pared 4 bases from V and 7 bases from J, leaving 14 bases between. The CDR3 region is CAWTRGGDQPQHF. CDR3 in DNA: TGTGCCTGGACTCGGGGTGGGGACCAGCCCCAGCATTTT.

This clonotype appeared a few times. The rearrangement uses TRBV20-1 and TRBJ1-1; D ambiguous. Germline values: CDR1 DFQATT, CDR2 SNEGSKA (reference sequence). Trimming removed 2 bases at V and 4 bases at J, with 17 bases between. This CDR3 contains 15 residues. CDR3 region: CSARTGWASVTEAFF. The CDR3 DNA reads TGCAGTGCTAGAACCGGGTGGGCATCGGTCACTGAAGCTTTCTTT.

This clonotype was picked up many times. This sequence joins TRBV15 and TRBJ1-1, with D perhaps matching TRBD1 (6 bases). The length of the CDR3 is 13 residues. CDR1 LNHNV and CDR2 YYDKDF come from the germline V gene (reference sequence). Trimming stripped 5 bases from V and 10 bases from J, with 17 bases between. CDR3 sequence: CATSPRTEMVAFF. For the CDR3, the DNA is TGTGCCACCAGCCCCCGGACAGAGATGGTAGCTTTCTTT.

Many counts were recorded for this clonotype. The rearrangement uses TRBV4-1 and TRBJ2-7, with D hard to call. Trimming stripped 0 bases from V and 1 base from J, with 13 bases between. The CDR3 totals 16 residues. Germline V gives CDR1 MGHRA, CDR2 YSYEKL. As DNA, the CDR3 is TGCGCCAGCAGCCAAGAGTACACCCCTCAGTCCTACGAGCAGTACTTC. Residues: CASSQEYTPQSYEQYF.

Ten or more counts support this clonotype. The chain couples TRBV13 to TRBJ2-1; TRBD2 agrees at 7 bases. The CDR3 covers 15 residues. V shed 2 bases and J 7 bases; nucleotides not matched to a gene: 8. Germline lookup yields CDR1 PRHDT and CDR2 FYEKMQ (reference sequence). Written as DNA, the CDR3 is TGTGCCAGCAGCTTACTGGCGGGAGTTCGGAATGAGCAGTTCTTC. The encoded protein is CASSLLAGVRNEQFF.

Only a few counts were recorded for this clonotype. The V and J genes are TRBV29-1 and TRBJ2-1; 14 nucleotides agree with TRBD2. Germline trimming cut 7 bases from V and 6 bases from J; bases unmatched to any gene: 5. The CDR3 runs to 14 residues. The germline V gene encodes CDR1 SQVTM and CDR2 ANQGSEA. The CDR3 DNA reads as TGCAGCGACTGGGGACTAGCGGGAGCCAATGAGCAGTTCTTC. Amino acid sequence: CSDWGLAGANEQFF.

This clonotype came up many times. The gene calls are TRBV27 and TRBJ2-7; a possible D gene is TRBD1 (6 bases). This CDR3 has 14 residues. Germline V gene lookup returns CDR1 MNHEY and CDR2 SMNVEV (reference sequence). V was clipped by 5 bases and J by 5 bases, with 16 bases between them. CDR3 nucleotides: TGTGCCAGCAGTGACCCGGGACATCTGCACGAGCAGTACTTC. Translation: CASSDPGHLHEQYF.

In its sample, this clonotype was seen a few times. CDR3 loop: CASSSPRERNQPQHF. CDR3 nucleotides: TGTGCCAGCAGTTCTCCGAGGGAGCGAAATCAGCCCCAGCATTTT. V and J are TRBV27 and TRBJ1-5, with D unclear. The CDR3 spans 15 residues. Germline lookup yields CDR1 MNHEY and CDR2 SMNVEV (reference sequence). The V end lost 4 bases, the J end lost 4 bases, and 14 bases lay between the germline ends.

The chain is built from TRBV18 and TRBJ1-3; D is uncertain. The CDR3 is 15 residues long. Trimming took off 0 bases at V and 0 bases at J, with 6 bases between the two ends. The germline CDR1 and CDR2 sequences are KGHSH and LQKENI. For the CDR3, the DNA is TGTGCCAGCTCACCACCCGCCAACTCTGGAAACACCATATATTTT. This encodes CASSPPANSGNTIYF.

This clonotype has at least ten counts. The chain is built from TRBV27 and TRBJ1-2, with unresolved D. CDR1 MNHEY and CDR2 SMNVEV come from the germline V gene (reference sequence). Trimming took off 8 bases at V and 5 bases at J, with 12 bases between the two ends. The CDR3 length is 12 residues. The CDR3 bases are TGTGCCAGCGGGCGCACGAATTATGGCTACACCTTC. The encoded protein is CASGRTNYGYTF.

The chain couples TRBV7-3 to TRBJ1-4, with 7 bases aligning to TRBD1. CDR1 SGHTA and CDR2 FQGTGA come from the germline V gene. V lost 4 bases to trimming and J lost 7 bases; unmatched junction nucleotides: 9. The length of the CDR3 is 15 residues. The CDR3 coding sequence is TGTGCCAGCAGCTCCCTGGACAGGCGGGGTGAAAAACTGTTTTTT. Translation: CASSSLDRRGEKLFF.

This clonotype was counted at least ten times. This chain joins TRBV20-1 and TRBJ2-2; possible D gene TRBD1, 6 bases. The germline V gene encodes CDR1 DFQATT and CDR2 SNEGSKA (reference sequence). The V and J ends lost 0 bases and 4 bases respectively, with 21 bases between them. This CDR3 is built from 18 residues. For the CDR3, the DNA is TGCAGTGCTAGAGATGAAAGGAGAGCTCCCAGGGGCACCGGGGAGCTGTTTTTT. Its translation: CSARDERRAPRGTGELFF.

This clonotype came up many times. The rearrangement links TRBV11-3 to TRBJ2-7; 13 bases align to TRBD2. In germline, CDR1 is SGHNT, CDR2 YENEEA. The CDR3 covers 15 residues. The V gene end was trimmed by 5 bases and the J gene end by 2 bases; junction bases not matched to a gene: 3. The CDR3 nucleotides read TGTGCCAGCAGCCAGGGACTAGCGGGACCCTACGAGCAGTACTTC. Protein sequence: CASSQGLAGPYEQYF.

The chain uses TRBV12-3 or TRBV12-4 and TRBJ1-1; a possible D gene is TRBD1 (5 bases). Trimming pared 3 bases from V and 5 bases from J, leaving 7 bases between. This CDR3 is 12 amino acids long. CDR3 sequence: CASSFEGTEAFF. CDR3 DNA sequence: TGTGCCAGCAGTTTCGAGGGGACTGAAGCTTTCTTT.

The sample holds many counts of this clonotype. V usage is TRBV7-9 and J usage is TRBJ2-5; D gene unclear. The CDR3 spans 12 residues. In germline, CDR1 is SEHNR, CDR2 FQNEAQ (reference sequence). Deletions cut 3 bases from V and 7 bases from J, with 9 bases between. CDR3 in amino acids: CASSLERWTQYF. CDR3 nucleotides: TGTGCCAGCAGCTTGGAAAGGTGGACCCAGTACTTC.

The chain employs TRBV29-1 and TRBJ2-1; maybe TRBD1 (5 bases). The germline gives CDR1 SQVTM, CDR2 ANQGSEA. This CDR3 contains 10 residues. Here the CDR3 DNA reads TGCGGCGCCAGGGAATATGAGCAGTTCTTC. This encodes CGAREYEQFF.

The sample holds a few counts of this clonotype. The CDR3 protein is CASSVTGLAGGPSSTDTQYF. In DNA form, the CDR3 reads TGTGCCAGCAGCGTCACGGGACTAGCGGGAGGGCCCTCAAGTACAGATACGCAGTATTTT. This chain connects TRBV5-5 to TRBJ2-3; 16 bases match TRBD2. CDR3 length: 20 residues. Germline assignment: CDR1 SGHKS and CDR2 YYEKEE (reference sequence). The junction had 14 bases not matched to a gene; V was cut back by 4 bases and J by 3 bases.